This T cell receptor (beta chain) was profiled in a study of T cell responses to AZD1222 COVID-19 vaccine. General observations from the study: Nearly half of spike-specific TCRs reportedly go after variant regions that carry no mutations. After the peak T cell response, and only then, were repertoires sampled. Females outnumbered males among donors, who were mostly white British; clonal diversity was possibly underestimated.

As to this clone: Its antigen is still unknown.

Libraries were prepared by immunoSEQ multiplex PCR; TCRdb keeps only in-frame clonotypes and omits some of them. The data hold 150,000 or so clones, with 85% to 95% observed a single time. V lost 6 bases to trimming and J lost 2 bases; unmatched junction nucleotides: 7. Germline V gene data show CDR1 as MDHEN and CDR2 as SYDVKM. The CDR3 contains 14 residues. This clonotype was sampled from an adult who received the AZD1222 COVID-19 vaccine. The sequenced sample was peripheral blood, obtained 28 days after the second AZD1222 dose. The V call is TRBV28, the J call TRBJ2-7; 7 bases align to TRBD2. For the CDR3, the DNA is TGTGCCAGCAGGAGAGCAGCGGGAACCTACGAGCAGTACTTC. This translates into CASRRAAGTYEQYF.